A single sample gave rise to the 15 T cell receptor beta chains below, sequenced in a study of identical twins. TCRdb re-derived calls from the 5' RACE reads in MiXCR, one entry per CDR3 protein. The table lists 1.5 million to 2 million distinct CDR3 sequences, around a third of them singletons. The sample taken for sequencing was cord blood. The receptors originated from a newborn girl in good health.

This clonotype was seen a handful of times. CDR3 amino acids: CASSEFRQGEAFF. In DNA, the CDR3 is TGTGCCAGCAGTGAATTTCGACAGGGTGAAGCTTTCTTT. V gene TRBV6-1 combines with J gene TRBJ1-1, with 7 nucleotides matching TRBD1. The CDR3 has 13 amino acids. Losses at the gene ends were 2 bases for V and 7 bases for J; bases not matched to a gene: 4. CDR1 and CDR2 from the germline V gene are MNHNS and SASEGT.

V usage is TRBV2 and J usage is TRBJ2-3; D perhaps matches TRBD2 (6 bases). Germline loops: CDR1 SNHLY, CDR2 FYNNEI. Trimming cost V 4 bases and J 2 bases, with 10 bases left between them. This CDR3 comprises 14 residues. CDR3 bases: TGTGCCAGCAGTGCGAGGGGACTCACAGATACGCAGTATTTT. Translation gives CASSARGLTDTQYF.

The DNA for the CDR3 is TGTGCCAGCAGCTTGCGGGGGGCCCCAGGTACGGATACGCAGTATTTT. It yields the protein CASSLRGAPGTDTQYF. J is TRBJ2-3 and V is TRBV7-2; 8 nucleotides align to TRBD2. J lost 6 bases, V lost 3 bases, and 11 bases had no gene match. CDR3 size: 16 residues. Germline lookup yields CDR1 SGHTA and CDR2 FQGNSA.

In this sample, this clonotype turned up many times. This sequence joins TRBV5-1 and TRBJ1-5; 7 bases match TRBD1. Looked up from germline, CDR1 is SGHRS and CDR2 is YFSETQ. J gave up 0 bases and V 4 bases, and 4 bases lay outside the gene matches. This CDR3 region has 15 residues. DNA for the CDR3: TGCGCCAGCAGCGCCGGGACAGCTAGCAATCAGCCCCAGCATTTT. This encodes CASSAGTASNQPQHF.

This clonotype was seen only a few times. This sequence joins TRBV12-3 or TRBV12-4 and TRBJ2-5; D might be TRBD2 (6 bases). Trimming removed 6 bases from V and 11 bases from J, with 19 bases in between. The CDR3 consists of 13 residues. CDR3 DNA: TGTGCCAGCAGCTCACTAGCAGACAATGAGCAGTACTTC. Protein: CASSSLADNEQYF.

This clonotype was seen more than once but under ten times. The gene calls are TRBV6-1 and TRBJ2-1; TRBD2 matches 8 bases. After removal of 7 bases from V and 0 bases from J, the junction contained 5 bases not matched to a gene. CDR3 size: 15 residues. CDR1 is MNHNS and CDR2 is SASEGT in the germline V gene. Written as DNA, the CDR3 is TGTGCCAGCATCCTTAGCGGGGTCTCCTACAATGAGCAGTTCTTC. Translated, it gives CASILSGVSYNEQFF.

This clonotype occurred a few times. The CDR3 nucleotides read TGTGCCAGCAGTTTAATCAAGGCTAGCTCCTACAATGAGCAGTACTTC. Its protein is CASSLIKASSYNEQYF. V gene TRBV12-3 or TRBV12-4 combines with J gene TRBJ2-1; D might be TRBD2 (5 bases). The assigned J gene may be wrong: the sequence end matches TRBJ2-7 better. CDR3 length equals 16 residues.

This clonotype was recorded at least ten times. At one of its ends the junction is not consistent with the germline gene, which may arise from a read error. This chain uses TRBV3-1 with TRBJ2-7; D gene unclear. The CDR3 runs 12 residues. CDR1 is LGHDT and CDR2 is YNNKEL in the germline V gene (reference sequence). CDR3 sequence (DNA): TGCGCCAGCAGCCAAGAAGGGAACGAGCAGTACTTC. Its translation is CASSQEGNEQYF.

This clonotype was recorded many times. V usage is TRBV2 and J usage is TRBJ1-4; D call uncertain. Trimming removed 1 base from V and 6 bases from J, with 12 bases in between. The CDR3 extends over 15 amino acids. CDR1 is SNHLY, CDR2 FYNNEI, per germline. The CDR3 DNA follows: TGTGCCAGCAGTGAAGGGGCAGCCATTCATGAAAAACTGTTTTTT. This codes for CASSEGAAIHEKLFF. Full variable domain (outside the CDR3, taken from reference TRBV2 and TRBJ1-4): EPEVTQTPSHQVTQMGQEVILRCVPISNHLYFYWYRQILGQKVEFLVSFYNNEISEKSEIFDDQFSVERPDGSNFTLKIRSTKLEDSAMYFCASSEGAAIHEKLFFGSGTQLSVL.

The chain is built from TRBV20-1 and TRBJ2-2, with a tentative D call TRBD2 (6 bases). Germline V gene data show CDR1 as DFQATT and CDR2 as SNEGSKA (reference sequence). CDR3 length equals 16 residues. The V end was cut by 2 bases, the J end by 0 bases, with 13 bases between. The DNA of the CDR3 is TGCAGTGCTAGAATCGGGGGTGACTCGAACACCGGGGAGCTGTTTTTT. It is translated as CSARIGGDSNTGELFF.

This chain joins TRBV6-5 and TRBJ2-2, with D possibly TRBD1 on 5 matching bases. V lost 6 bases to trimming and J lost 2 bases, with 13 bases between them. This CDR3 comprises 15 residues. Germline loops: CDR1 MNHEY, CDR2 SVGAGI. Here the CDR3 DNA reads TGTGCCAGCAGGACGACAGCCATAAACACCGGGGAGCTGTTTTTT. It specifies CASRTTAINTGELFF.

With respect to this clonotype: This sequence may be a read error, since a much larger clone differs from it by one base. The chain combines TRBV6-6 with TRBJ2-3; D might be TRBD1 or TRBD2, each matching 6 bases. V was trimmed by 7 bases and J by 4 bases, leaving 12 bases between them. This CDR3 is built from 13 residues. CDR1 is MNHNY and CDR2 is SVGAGI in the germline V gene (reference sequence). CDR3 loop: CASKSGGADTQYF. The DNA for the CDR3 is TGTGCCAGCAAGTCCGGGGGCGCAGATACGCAGTATTTT.

Turning to this clonotype: The junction departs from the called germline gene at one end, perhaps through a read error. Here the CDR3 reads CASSPGTRTYEQHF. The CDR3 nucleotides read TGTGCCAGCAGTCCCGGGACTAGGACCTACGAGCAGCACTTC. The genes are TRBV3-1 and TRBJ2-4, with 8 bases that match TRBD2. This CDR3 has 14 amino acids. Germline-derived CDR1 and CDR2 are LGHDT and YNNKEL (reference sequence).

This chain uses TRBV2 with TRBJ1-4; D is uncertain. Germline CDR1 SNHLY, CDR2 FYNNEI. The V gene lost 7 bases and the J gene lost 0 bases, with 6 bases spanning the gap. CDR3 size: 13 residues. CDR3: CASNWATNEKLFF. CDR3 DNA: TGTGCCAGCAATTGGGCAACTAATGAAAAACTGTTTTTT.

This clonotype has ten or more counts. The V gene is TRBV5-1, the J gene TRBJ2-1; maybe TRBD1 (5 bases). CDR1 is SGHRS, CDR2 YFSETQ, per germline. V lost 0 bases and J lost 6, with 10 bases in between. This CDR3 is built from 14 residues. In nucleotides, the CDR3 is TGCGCCAGCAGCTTGGGGGCAGGGATCAATGAGCAGTTCTTC. Protein: CASSLGAGINEQFF. The variable domain in full, with the rest retrieved from reference TRBV5-1 and TRBJ2-1, is KAGVTQTPRYLIKTRGQQVTLSCSPISGHRSVSWYQQTPGQGLQFLFEYFSETQRNKGNFPGRFSGRQFSNSRSEMNVSTLELGDSALYLCASSLGAGINEQFFGPGTRLTVL.